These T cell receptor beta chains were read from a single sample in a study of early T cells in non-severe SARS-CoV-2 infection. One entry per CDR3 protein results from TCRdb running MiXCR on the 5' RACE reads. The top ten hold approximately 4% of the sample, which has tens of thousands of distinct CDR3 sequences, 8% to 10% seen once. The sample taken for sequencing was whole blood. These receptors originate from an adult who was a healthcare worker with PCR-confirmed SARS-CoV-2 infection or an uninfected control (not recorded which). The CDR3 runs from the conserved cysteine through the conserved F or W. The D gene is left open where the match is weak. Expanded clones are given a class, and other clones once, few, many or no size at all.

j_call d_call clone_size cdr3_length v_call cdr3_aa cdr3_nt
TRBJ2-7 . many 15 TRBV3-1 CASSPRMGGSYEQYF TGTGCCAGCAGCCCTCGAATGGGTGGCTCCTACGAGCAGTACTTC
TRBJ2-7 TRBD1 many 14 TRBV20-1 CSASQGQGAYEQYF TGCAGTGCTAGTCAGGGACAGGGGGCCTACGAGCAGTACTTC
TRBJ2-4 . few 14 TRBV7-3 CASSLYGGENIQYF TGTGCCAGCAGCTTATACGGGGGTGAAAACATTCAGTACTTC
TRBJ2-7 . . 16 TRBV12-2 CASRLAQDRMFSEQYF TGTGCAAGTCGCTTAGCGCAGGACAGGATGTTTTCCGAGCAGTACTTC
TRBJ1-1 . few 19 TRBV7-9 CASSLQNREGVRSNTEAFF TGTGCCAGCAGCTTACAAAACAGGGAGGGTGTACGGTCTAACACTGAAGCTTTCTTT
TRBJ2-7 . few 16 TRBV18 CASSPRLGQTNYEQYF TGTGCCAGCTCACCCCGGCTCGGACAGACAAACTACGAGCAGTACTTC
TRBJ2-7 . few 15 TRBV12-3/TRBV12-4 CASSPLEGTTYEQYF TGTGCCAGCAGTCCACTAGAGGGCACGACCTACGAGCAGTACTTC
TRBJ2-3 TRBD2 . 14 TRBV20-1 CSARLSSGIDTQYF TGCAGTGCTAGATTGTCTAGCGGGATCGATACGCAGTATTTT
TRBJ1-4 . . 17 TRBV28 CASSLIRTPTTNEKLFF TGTGCCAGCAGTTTGATAAGGACTCCAACAACTAATGAAAAACTGTTTTTT
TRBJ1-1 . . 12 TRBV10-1 CASSETNREAFF TGCGCCAGCAGTGAGACCAACAGGGAAGCTTTCTTT
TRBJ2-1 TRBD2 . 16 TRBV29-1 CSVDPVAGWGGHEQFF TGCAGCGTTGATCCTGTAGCGGGATGGGGTGGTCATGAGCAGTTCTTC
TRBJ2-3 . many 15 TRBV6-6 CASRGVASFSDTQYF TGTGCCAGCAGGGGCGTCGCTAGCTTCTCAGATACGCAGTATTTT
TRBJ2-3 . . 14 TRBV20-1 CSASARLDADTQYF TGCAGTGCTAGTGCCAGACTAGACGCAGATACGCAGTATTTT
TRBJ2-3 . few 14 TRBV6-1 CASSVLGRTDTQYF TGTGCCAGCAGTGTGCTGGGGAGGACAGATACGCAGTATTTT
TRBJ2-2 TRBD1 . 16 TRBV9 CASSPGQGLYTGELFF TGTGCCAGCAGCCCCGGACAGGGGCTATACACCGGGGAGCTGTTTTTT
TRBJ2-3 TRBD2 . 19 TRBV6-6 CASSYFGLAGGPDTDTQYF TGTGCCAGCAGTTACTTTGGGCTAGCGGGGGGGCCTGACACAGATACGCAGTATTTT
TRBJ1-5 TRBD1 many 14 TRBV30 CAWSATGGNQPQHF TGTGCCTGGAGTGCAACAGGGGGCAATCAGCCCCAGCATTTT
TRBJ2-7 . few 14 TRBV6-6 CASSSGARLGEQYF TGTGCCAGCAGTTCAGGGGCGCGATTGGGCGAGCAGTACTTC
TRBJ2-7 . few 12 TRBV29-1 CSVVPGGYEQYF TGCAGCGTTGTGCCCGGCGGTTACGAGCAGTACTTC
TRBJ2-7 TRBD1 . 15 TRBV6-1 CASSLTGTGAYEQYF TGTGCCAGCAGTCTCACCGGGACAGGGGCCTACGAGCAGTACTTC
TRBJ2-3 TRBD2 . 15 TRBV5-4 CASSLAGRRTDTQYF TGTGCCAGCAGCTTAGCGGGAAGGAGGACAGATACGCAGTATTTT
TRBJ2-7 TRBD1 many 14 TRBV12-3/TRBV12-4 CASKVGTGGYEQYF TGTGCCAGCAAGGTGGGGACAGGGGGCTACGAGCAGTACTTC
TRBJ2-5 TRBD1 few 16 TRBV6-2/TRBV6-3 CASSHRGPNKKETQYF TGTGCCAGCAGCCACAGGGGGCCCAACAAGAAGGAGACCCAGTACTTC
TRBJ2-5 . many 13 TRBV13 CASSLGIQETQYF TGTGCCAGCAGCTTAGGGATACAGGAGACCCAGTACTTC
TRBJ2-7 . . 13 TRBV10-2 CATGLPGGYEQYF TGCGCCACCGGACTACCCGGGGGCTATGAGCAGTACTTC
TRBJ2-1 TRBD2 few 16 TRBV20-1 CSAKETSGSSPGEQFF TGCAGTGCTAAGGAGACTAGCGGGTCTTCTCCCGGTGAGCAGTTCTTC
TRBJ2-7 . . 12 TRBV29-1 CSVVWHNYEQYF TGCAGCGTTGTTTGGCACAACTACGAGCAGTACTTC
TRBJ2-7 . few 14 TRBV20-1 CSVPLPRPAYEQYF TGCAGTGTCCCACTCCCCCGGCCCGCCTACGAGCAGTACTTC
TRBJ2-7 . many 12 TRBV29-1 CSVGVGGNEQYF TGCAGCGTCGGGGTGGGGGGTAACGAGCAGTACTTC
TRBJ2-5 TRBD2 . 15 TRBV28 CASSPPSAGDETQYF TGTGCCAGCAGTCCCCCATCAGCGGGAGACGAGACCCAGTACTTC
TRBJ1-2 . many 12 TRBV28 CASSFAHYGYTF TGTGCCAGCAGTTTCGCACATTATGGCTACACCTTC
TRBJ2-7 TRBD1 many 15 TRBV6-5 CASSYSDRGLDEQYF TGTGCCAGCAGTTACTCTGACAGGGGGCTGGACGAGCAGTACTTC
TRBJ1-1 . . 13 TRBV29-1 CSVEQGTNTEAFF TGCAGCGTTGAACAGGGTACAAACACTGAAGCTTTCTTT
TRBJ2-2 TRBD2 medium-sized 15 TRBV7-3 CASSWTSGSTGELFF TGTGCCAGCAGCTGGACTAGCGGGAGCACCGGGGAGCTGTTTTTT
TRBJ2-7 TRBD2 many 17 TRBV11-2 CASSLQRGGFGSYEQYF TGTGCCAGCAGCCTTCAGCGGGGAGGGTTTGGATCCTACGAGCAGTACTTC
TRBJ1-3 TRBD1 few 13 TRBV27 CASSGTGGNTIYF TGTGCCAGCAGCGGGACAGGCGGAAACACCATATATTTT
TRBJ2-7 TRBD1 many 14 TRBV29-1 CSAVTRDRGYEQYF TGCAGCGCCGTGACCCGGGACAGGGGTTACGAGCAGTACTTC
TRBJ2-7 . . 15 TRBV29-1 CSAEGGTIPLYEQYF TGCAGCGCCGAGGGAGGTACGATCCCCCTGTACGAGCAGTACTTC
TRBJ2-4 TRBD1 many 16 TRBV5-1 CASSSYLGQGKNIQYF TGCGCCAGCAGCTCCTATCTCGGACAGGGTAAAAACATTCAGTACTTC
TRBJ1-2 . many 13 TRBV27 CASSLQVGYGYTF TGTGCCAGCAGTTTACAGGTTGGGTATGGCTACACCTTC
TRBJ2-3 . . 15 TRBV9 CASSATSFSTDTQYF TGTGCCAGCAGCGCGACTAGTTTTAGCACAGATACGCAGTATTTT
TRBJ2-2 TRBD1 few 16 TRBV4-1 CASSARTGEGIGELFF TGCGCCAGCAGCGCCCGGACAGGGGAAGGTATCGGGGAGCTGTTTTTT
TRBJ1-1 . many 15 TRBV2 CASSEGQGMNTEAFF TGTGCCAGCAGTGAAGGTCAGGGCATGAACACTGAAGCTTTCTTT
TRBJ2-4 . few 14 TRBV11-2 CASSRSGRQNIQYF TGTGCCAGCAGCCGGTCGGGCAGACAAAACATTCAGTACTTC
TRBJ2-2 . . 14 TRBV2 CASVVYPNTGELFF TGTGCCAGCGTAGTCTACCCTAACACCGGGGAGCTGTTTTTT
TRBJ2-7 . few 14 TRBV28 CASSQGGGPLGQYF TGTGCCAGCAGCCAGGGGGGCGGCCCTCTTGGGCAGTACTTC
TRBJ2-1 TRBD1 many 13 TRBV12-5 CATRDRVGNEQFF TGTGCTACCCGGGACAGGGTGGGGAATGAGCAGTTCTTC
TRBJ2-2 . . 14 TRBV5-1 CATQQIAEAGELFF TGCGCCACTCAGCAAATTGCGGAAGCCGGGGAGCTGTTTTTT
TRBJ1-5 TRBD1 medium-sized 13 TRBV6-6 CASTTGNNQPQHF TGTGCCAGCACGACAGGGAACAATCAGCCCCAGCATTTT
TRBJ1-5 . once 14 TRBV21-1 CASSQQGAGQPQHF TGTGCCAGCAGCCAACAGGGGGCGGGCCAGCCCCAGCATTTT
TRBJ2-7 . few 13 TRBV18 CASSPRQPLEQYF TGTGCCAGCTCACCCCGCCAGCCACTCGAGCAGTACTTC
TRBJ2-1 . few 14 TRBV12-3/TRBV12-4 CASSRQAPFNEQFF TGTGCCAGCAGCCGCCAAGCCCCATTCAATGAGCAGTTCTTC
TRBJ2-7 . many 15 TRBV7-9 CASSPFGFRDYEQYF TGTGCCAGCAGCCCGTTCGGGTTCAGGGACTACGAGCAGTACTTC